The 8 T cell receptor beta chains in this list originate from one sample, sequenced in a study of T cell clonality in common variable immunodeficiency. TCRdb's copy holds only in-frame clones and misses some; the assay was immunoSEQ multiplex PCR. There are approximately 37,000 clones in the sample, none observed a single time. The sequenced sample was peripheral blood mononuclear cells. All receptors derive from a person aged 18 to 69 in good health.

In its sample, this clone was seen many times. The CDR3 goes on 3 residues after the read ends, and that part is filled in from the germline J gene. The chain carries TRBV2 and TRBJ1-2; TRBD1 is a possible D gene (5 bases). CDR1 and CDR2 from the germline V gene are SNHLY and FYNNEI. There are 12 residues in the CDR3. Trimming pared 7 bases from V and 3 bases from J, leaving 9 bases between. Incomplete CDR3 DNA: TGTGCCAGCAAAGGGACTGACTATGGC. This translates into CASKGTDYG. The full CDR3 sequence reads CASKGTDYGYTF.

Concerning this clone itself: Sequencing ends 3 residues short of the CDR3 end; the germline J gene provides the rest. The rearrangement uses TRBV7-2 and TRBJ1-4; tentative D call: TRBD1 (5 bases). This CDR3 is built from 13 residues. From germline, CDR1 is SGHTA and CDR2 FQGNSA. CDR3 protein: CASSLAQGAPLFF. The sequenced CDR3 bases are TGTGCCAGCAGCTTAGCGCAAGGGGCACCA.

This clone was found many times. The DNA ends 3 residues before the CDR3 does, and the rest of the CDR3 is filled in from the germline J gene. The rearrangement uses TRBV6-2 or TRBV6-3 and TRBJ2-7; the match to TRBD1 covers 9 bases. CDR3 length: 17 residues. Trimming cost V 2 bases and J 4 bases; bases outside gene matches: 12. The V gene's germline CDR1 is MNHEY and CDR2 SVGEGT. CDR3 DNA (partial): TGTGCCAGCAGTTACCGATCCAACCGGGACAGGGCTTACGAG. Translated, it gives CASSYRSNRDRAYE. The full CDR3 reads CASSYRSNRDRAYEQYF.

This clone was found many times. The chain's CDR3 is CSVAGQGIKTQYF. The CDR3 bases that were read are TGCAGCGTGGCCGGACAGGGGATAAAGACC. The genes are TRBV29-1 and TRBJ2-5; 9 bases match TRBD1. The read stops 3 residues short of the end of the CDR3; the missing end is completed from the germline J gene. CDR1 is SQVTM and CDR2 is ANQGSEA in the germline V gene. Trimming cost V 6 bases and J 6 bases; bases outside gene matches: 8. The CDR3 is made up of 13 amino acids.

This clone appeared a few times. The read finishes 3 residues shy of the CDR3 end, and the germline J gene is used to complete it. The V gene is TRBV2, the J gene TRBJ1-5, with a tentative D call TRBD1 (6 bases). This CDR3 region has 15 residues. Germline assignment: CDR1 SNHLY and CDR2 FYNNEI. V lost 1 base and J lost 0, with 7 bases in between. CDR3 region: CASSEGQASNQPQHF. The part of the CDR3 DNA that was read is TGTGCCAGCAGTGAAGGACAGGCTAGCAATCAGCCC.

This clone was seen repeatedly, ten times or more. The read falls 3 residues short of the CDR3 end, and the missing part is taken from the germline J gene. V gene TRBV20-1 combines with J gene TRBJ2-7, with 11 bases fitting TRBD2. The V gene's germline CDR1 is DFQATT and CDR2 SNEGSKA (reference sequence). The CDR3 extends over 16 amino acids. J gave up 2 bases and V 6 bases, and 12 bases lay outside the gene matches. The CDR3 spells CSARGTSGSAPYEQYF. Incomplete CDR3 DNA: TGCAGTGCAAGGGGAACTAGCGGGAGTGCCCCCTACGAG.

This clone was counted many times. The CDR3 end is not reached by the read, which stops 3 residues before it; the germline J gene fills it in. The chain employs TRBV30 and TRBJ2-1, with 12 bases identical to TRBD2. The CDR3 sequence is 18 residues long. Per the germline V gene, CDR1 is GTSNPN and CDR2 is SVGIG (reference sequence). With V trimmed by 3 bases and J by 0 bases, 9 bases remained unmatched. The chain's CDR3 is CAWSSGLAGRGSYNEQFF. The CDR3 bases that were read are TGTGCCTGGAGCTCCGGACTAGCGGGAAGGGGCTCCTACAATGAG.

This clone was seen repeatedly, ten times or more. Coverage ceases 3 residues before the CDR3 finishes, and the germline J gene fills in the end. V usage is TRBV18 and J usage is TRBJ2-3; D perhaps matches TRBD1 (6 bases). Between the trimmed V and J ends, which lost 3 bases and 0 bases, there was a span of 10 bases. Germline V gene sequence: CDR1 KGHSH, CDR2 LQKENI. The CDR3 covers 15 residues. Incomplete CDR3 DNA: TGTGCCAGCTCACCCGGACAGTGGAGCACAGATACG. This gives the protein CASSPGQWSTDT. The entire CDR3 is CASSPGQWSTDTQYF.